One and the same sample provided the 28 T cell receptor beta chains below, sequenced in a study of cytotoxic CD8 clonotypes in ibrutinib-treated CLL. Generated by immunoSEQ multiplex PCR, the TCRdb table keeps only in-frame clones and is missing some. The sample contains 150,000 to 250,000 clones, about two thirds of which appear only once. This specimen was PBMCs, taken after 24 months of ibrutinib treatment. These receptors were taken from a human donor with chronic lymphocytic leukemia.

This clone has only a few counts. The rearrangement links TRBV27 to TRBJ2-7, with 7 bases fitting TRBD1. V shed 1 base, J shed 5 bases, and the junction held 8 bases outside the gene matches. CDR1 MNHEY and CDR2 SMNVEV come from the germline V gene (reference sequence). The CDR3 has 15 residues. CDR3 loop: CASSLLTQQGDEQYF. The CDR3 DNA reads TGTGCCAGCAGTTTATTGACTCAGCAGGGGGACGAGCAGTACTTC.

The chain has TRBV29-1 and TRBJ2-7; no clear D. Trimming took 3 bases from V and 3 from J, leaving 9 bases between them. This CDR3 has 12 residues. Looked up from germline, CDR1 is SQVTM and CDR2 is ANQGSEA. The CDR3 is CSVDAGIYEQYF. The CDR3 DNA sequence: TGCAGCGTTGACGCAGGAATCTACGAGCAGTACTTC.

J is TRBJ2-7 and V is TRBV27; D is undetermined. Germline CDR1 MNHEY, CDR2 SMNVEV (reference sequence). V lost 5 bases to trimming and J lost 5 bases, with 16 bases between them. CDR3 length: 14 residues. The CDR3, as DNA: TGTGCCAGCAGTCTTTCCGGGCGCCTCAACGAGCAGTACTTC. Translation: CASSLSGRLNEQYF.

The chain carries TRBV6-5 and TRBJ2-1, with a tentative D call TRBD2 (5 bases). Germline loops: CDR1 MNHEY, CDR2 SVGAGI. Deletions cut 2 bases from V and 8 bases from J, with 16 bases between. This CDR3 contains 15 residues. DNA of the CDR3: TGTGCCAGCAGTTACGTGCCTAGCTCGGGTTATGAGCAGTTCTTC. Protein sequence: CASSYVPSSGYEQFF.

The chain employs TRBV4-1 and TRBJ2-1; 12 nucleotides match TRBD2. CDR1 and CDR2 from the germline V gene are MGHRA and YSYEKL. The CDR3 length is 16 residues. The ends lost 0 bases at V and 5 bases at J; junction bases unmatched: 2. The CDR3 here is CASSQDPSGRDNEQFF. CDR3 nucleotide sequence: TGCGCCAGCAGCCAAGATCCTAGCGGGAGGGACAATGAGCAGTTCTTC.

The CDR3 is CASSPGSRGYTF. CDR3 bases: TGTGCCAGCAGTCCCGGCTCAAGGGGCTACACCTTC. J is TRBJ1-2 and V is TRBV6-5; D is unresolved. Germline V lookup: CDR1 MNHEY, CDR2 SVGAGI. The ends were cut back, 5 bases at V and 8 bases at J, with 12 bases in the middle. The CDR3 length is 12 residues.

This clone came up a few times. The chain carries TRBV19 and TRBJ2-1, with D possibly being TRBD1 or TRBD2 (5 bases each). V lost 4 bases and J 14 bases, leaving 15 bases between the germline ends. There are 12 residues in the CDR3. Germline CDR1 and CDR2: LNHDA and SQIVND (reference sequence). The CDR3 coding sequence is TGTGCCAGTAGTAGTTCCGCGCGAGGGGAGTTCTTC. As protein: CASSSSARGEFF.

This sequence joins TRBV28 and TRBJ2-7, with 10 bases identical to TRBD2. This CDR3 is built from 17 residues. Trimming took 2 bases from V and 2 from J; bases not matched to a gene: 9. Germline values: CDR1 MDHEN, CDR2 SYDVKM. The CDR3 nucleotides read TGTGCCAGCAGTTTAGTTGCTAGCGGGAGTTTACCCTACGAGCAGTACTTC. Its protein product is CASSLVASGSLPYEQYF.

This chain links TRBV15 with TRBJ1-1, with D unclear. CDR1 is LNHNV, CDR2 YYDKDF, per germline (reference sequence). CDR3 size: 13 residues. The V gene lost 4 bases and the J gene lost 6 bases, with 12 bases spanning the gap. In DNA, the CDR3 is TGTGCCACCAGCACGCACAGAATAGCTGAAGCTTTCTTT. The encoded protein is CATSTHRIAEAFF.

This rearrangement joins TRBV29-1 to TRBJ1-3; D may be TRBD1 (6 bases). The length of the CDR3 is 12 residues. V dropped 3 bases and J dropped 4 bases, with 7 bases sitting between them. Looked up from germline, CDR1 is SQVTM and CDR2 is ANQGSEA. CDR3 protein: CSVDGTGNTIYF. CDR3 bases: TGCAGCGTTGATGGGACAGGAAACACCATATATTTT.

This clone has just a few counts. The genes are TRBV5-6 and TRBJ2-1; 15 bases map to TRBD2. CDR3 length equals 16 residues. V trimming: 3 bases; J trimming: 11 bases; junction bases outside the gene matches: 9. CDR1 and CDR2 (germline): SGHDT, YYEEEE. The CDR3 DNA sequence: TGTGCCAGCAGCTGGGGGACTAGCGGGAGGCAGGTAAAGCAGTTCTTC. Amino acid sequence: CASSWGTSGRQVKQFF.

V gene TRBV29-1 combines with J gene TRBJ1-2; 7 nucleotides align to TRBD1. The germline CDR1 and CDR2 sequences are SQVTM and ANQGSEA. The CDR3 is made up of 13 amino acids. J lost 1 base, V lost 4 bases, and 3 bases had no gene match. The CDR3 spells CSVGTGLNYGYTF. DNA of the CDR3: TGCAGCGTTGGGACAGGCCTTAACTATGGCTACACCTTC.

The chain combines TRBV29-1 with TRBJ2-1, with TRBD2 matching 11 bases. The trim removed 8 bases at V and 6 bases at J, leaving 15 bases unmatched. The CDR3 contains 16 residues. Germline V gene data show CDR1 as SQVTM and CDR2 as ANQGSEA. CDR3 sequence: CSTDTNIAGGINEQFF. The CDR3 DNA sequence: TGCAGCACCGACACCAACATAGCGGGAGGGATCAATGAGCAGTTCTTC.

The chain recombines TRBV2 with TRBJ1-1; D is unclear. Germline V gene lookup returns CDR1 SNHLY and CDR2 FYNNEI. Trimming shortened V by 2 bases and J by 2 bases, and 12 bases separated the two germline ends. This CDR3 is 15 amino acids long. The CDR3 nucleotides are TGTGCCAGCAGTGAACTTCGCAACCTCAACACTGAAGCTTTCTTT. Translated, it gives CASSELRNLNTEAFF.

V is TRBV29-1 and J is TRBJ1-2; no reliable D call. Trimming cost V 1 base and J 7 bases, with 13 bases left between them. The CDR3 is made up of 13 amino acids. Germline V CDR1 and CDR2: SQVTM, ANQGSEA. CDR3 region: CSVEGAARGGYTF. CDR3 nucleotide sequence: TGCAGCGTTGAAGGGGCCGCTCGAGGTGGCTACACCTTC. Full variable domain (missing parts from reference TRBV29-1 and TRBJ1-2): SAVISQKPSRDICQRGTSLTIQCQVDSQVTMMFWYRQQPGQSLTLIATANQGSEATYESGFVIDKFPISRPNLTFSTLTVSNMSPEDSSIYLCSVEGAARGGYTFGSGTRLTVV.

This clone was seen a handful of times. The CDR3 sequence is CASSFHDRGYEQYF. CDR3 in DNA: TGTGCCAGCAGTTTTCACGATCGAGGCTACGAGCAGTACTTC. This chain connects TRBV28 to TRBJ2-7; D not resolved. Germline V gene sequence: CDR1 MDHEN, CDR2 SYDVKM. The CDR3 contains 14 residues. Trimming took off 3 bases at V and 3 bases at J, with 12 bases between the two ends.

This clone has a handful of counts. The chain has TRBV27 and TRBJ1-2, with 8 bases lining up with TRBD1. CDR1 and CDR2 from the germline V gene are MNHEY and SMNVEV (reference sequence). The CDR3 has 15 residues. Trimming cost V 6 bases and J 5 bases; bases outside gene matches: 11. The CDR3 here is CASRPKDRERYGYTF. The DNA for the CDR3 is TGTGCCAGCAGACCCAAGGACAGGGAGCGGTATGGCTACACCTTC.

This chain uses TRBV6-1 with TRBJ2-3, with 7 bases that match TRBD1. Trimming cost V 0 bases and J 1 base; bases outside gene matches: 4. The CDR3 sequence is 16 residues long. Germline CDR1 is MNHNS and CDR2 is SASEGT. The CDR3 is CASSEARGQGTDTQYF. As DNA, the CDR3 is TGTGCCAGCAGTGAAGCTAGGGGGCAAGGCACAGATACGCAGTATTTT.

This chain links TRBV4-3 with TRBJ2-5; the D is unclear. This CDR3 has 14 residues. CDR1 LGHNA and CDR2 YSLEER come from the germline V gene. V gave up 1 base and J gave up 0 bases, with 6 bases separating them. The CDR3 region has the DNA TGCGCCAGCAGCCAAGTGGGGTACCAAGAGACCCAGTACTTC. As protein: CASSQVGYQETQYF.

This clone was detected a few times. The gene calls are TRBV6-5 and TRBJ2-2, with D possibly TRBD1 on 5 matching bases. The CDR3 loop spans 15 amino acids. CDR1 and CDR2 from the germline V gene are MNHEY and SVGAGI. The germline V and J ends were trimmed by 6 bases and 1 base, with 12 bases remaining between them. The CDR3 sequence: CASRVGQGNTGELFF. In DNA, the CDR3 is TGTGCCAGCAGGGTCGGTCAGGGGAACACCGGGGAGCTGTTTTTT.

The chain has TRBV5-8 and TRBJ2-3; 11 bases fit TRBD2. The V and J ends lost 7 bases and 2 bases, in that order; junction bases with no gene match: 15. This CDR3 contains 18 residues. Looked up from germline, CDR1 is SGHTS and CDR2 is YDEGEE. The CDR3 region is CASHRLAGPARPTDTQYF. The CDR3 DNA follows: TGTGCCAGCCATAGACTAGCGGGACCCGCCCGCCCCACAGATACGCAGTATTTT.

The chain couples TRBV7-3 to TRBJ2-1, with TRBD2 identical over 13 bases. J lost 8 bases, V lost 5 bases, and 9 bases had no gene match. The germline V gene encodes CDR1 SGHTA and CDR2 FQGTGA. The CDR3 is made up of 16 amino acids. The CDR3 region is CASSPRGLAGAHEQFF. The CDR3 DNA reads TGTGCCAGCAGCCCCCGCGGACTAGCGGGAGCTCATGAGCAGTTCTTC.

The sample holds a few counts of this clone. A read error may account for a junction end that differs from germline. The chain couples TRBV18 to TRBJ2-1; the match to TRBD2 covers 7 bases. The CDR3 totals 15 residues. Germline CDR1 KGHSH, CDR2 LQKENI. CDR3 DNA sequence: TGTGCCAGCTCACCCTCCGTGATAGCGGGCAATAAGCAGTTCTTC. This sequence encodes CASSPSVIAGNKQFF.

The chain is built from TRBV7-6 and TRBJ2-7; TRBD2 matches at 13 bases. The CDR3 contains 15 residues. Germline assignment: CDR1 SGHVS and CDR2 FNYEAQ. J was trimmed by 2 bases and V by 5 bases; bases with no gene match: 3. Here the CDR3 reads CASSPGTSGTYEQYF. The CDR3 coding sequence is TGTGCCAGCAGCCCAGGGACTAGCGGGACCTACGAGCAGTACTTC.

This clone was found a few times. The V and J genes are TRBV7-9 and TRBJ2-3; 8 bases map to TRBD2. This CDR3 contains 15 residues. The germline gives CDR1 SEHNR, CDR2 FQNEAQ (reference sequence). Germline trimming cut 4 bases from V and 1 base from J; bases unmatched to any gene: 4. The CDR3 bases are TGTGCCAGCAGCTCCCTGACTAGCGGCACAGATACGCAGTATTTT. Its translation: CASSSLTSGTDTQYF.

This clone was counted between two and nine times. The chain links TRBV6-6 to TRBJ1-2; TRBD1 agrees at 9 bases. The V gene end was trimmed by 5 bases and the J gene end by 4 bases; junction bases not matched to a gene: 5. This CDR3 comprises 14 residues. Germline loops: CDR1 MNHNY, CDR2 SVGAGI (reference sequence). As DNA, the CDR3 is TGTGCCAGCAGTCCCGGGACAGGGCTCTATGGCTACACCTTC. This translates into CASSPGTGLYGYTF.

This clone was found a few times. The V call is TRBV6-1, the J call TRBJ2-3; perhaps TRBD2 as D (5 bases). Trimming removed 4 bases from V and 4 bases from J, with 21 bases in between. The CDR3 is 17 residues long. Looked up from germline, CDR1 is MNHNS and CDR2 is SASEGT. In nucleotides, the CDR3 is TGTGCCAGCAGTGTCATCTCAAGGTCTTTGGGAGCAGATACGCAGTATTTT. It encodes CASSVISRSLGADTQYF.

The chain has TRBV4-1 and TRBJ2-1; D gene unclear. Germline loops: CDR1 MGHRA, CDR2 YSYEKL. Trimming took 3 bases from V and 3 from J, leaving 9 bases between them. There are 14 residues in the CDR3. The CDR3 reads CASSQMDGYNEQFF. The CDR3 region has the DNA TGCGCCAGCAGCCAGATGGACGGCTACAATGAGCAGTTCTTC.